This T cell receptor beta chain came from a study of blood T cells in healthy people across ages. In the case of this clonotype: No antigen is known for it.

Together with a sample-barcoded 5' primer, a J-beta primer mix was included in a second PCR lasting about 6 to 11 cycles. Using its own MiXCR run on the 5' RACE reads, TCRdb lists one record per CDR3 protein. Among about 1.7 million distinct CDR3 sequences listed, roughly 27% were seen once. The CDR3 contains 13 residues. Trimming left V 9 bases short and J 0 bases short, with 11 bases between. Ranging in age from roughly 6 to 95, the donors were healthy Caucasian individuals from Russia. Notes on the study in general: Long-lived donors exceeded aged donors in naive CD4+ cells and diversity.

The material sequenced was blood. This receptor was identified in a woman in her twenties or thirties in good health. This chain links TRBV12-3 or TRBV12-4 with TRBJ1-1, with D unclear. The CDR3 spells CASLRLLNTEAFF. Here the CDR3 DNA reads TGTGCCAGTCTACGGCTATTGAACACTGAAGCTTTCTTT.